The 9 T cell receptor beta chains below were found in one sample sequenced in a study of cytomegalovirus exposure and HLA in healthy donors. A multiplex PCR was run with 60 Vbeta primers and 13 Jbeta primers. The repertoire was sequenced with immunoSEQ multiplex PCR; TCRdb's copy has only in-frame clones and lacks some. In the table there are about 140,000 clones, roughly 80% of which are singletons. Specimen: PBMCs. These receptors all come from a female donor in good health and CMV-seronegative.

DNA of the CDR3: TGCAGCGTGAGCGGCACTAGCACAGATACGCAGTATTTT. This codes for CSVSGTSTDTQYF. The V and J genes are TRBV29-1 and TRBJ2-3, with TRBD2 as a possible D gene (5 bases). The ends were cut back, 6 bases at V and 0 bases at J, with 10 bases in the middle. The germline CDR1 and CDR2 sequences are SQVTM and ANQGSEA. The CDR3 runs to 13 residues.

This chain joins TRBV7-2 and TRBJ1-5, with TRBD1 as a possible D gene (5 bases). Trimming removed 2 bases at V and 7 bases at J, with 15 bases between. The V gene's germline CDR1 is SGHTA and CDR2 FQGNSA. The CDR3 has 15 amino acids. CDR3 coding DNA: TGTGCCAGCAGCTTATCCCCGCCAGGGCGGCAGCCCCAGCATTTT. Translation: CASSLSPPGRQPQHF.

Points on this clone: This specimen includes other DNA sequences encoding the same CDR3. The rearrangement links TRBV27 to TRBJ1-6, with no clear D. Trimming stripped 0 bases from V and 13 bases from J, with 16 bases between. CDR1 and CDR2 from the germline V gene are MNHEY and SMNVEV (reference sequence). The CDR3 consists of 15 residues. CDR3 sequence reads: CASSLSGNDKGPLHF. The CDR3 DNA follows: TGTGCCAGCAGTTTATCCGGGAACGACAAAGGGCCCCTCCACTTT.

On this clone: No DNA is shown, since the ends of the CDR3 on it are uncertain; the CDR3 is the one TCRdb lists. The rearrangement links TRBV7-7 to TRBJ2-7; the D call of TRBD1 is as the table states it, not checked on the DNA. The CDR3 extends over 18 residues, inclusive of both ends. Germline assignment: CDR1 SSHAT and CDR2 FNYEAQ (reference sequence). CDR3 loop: CASSLVLSRVRCPYEQYF.

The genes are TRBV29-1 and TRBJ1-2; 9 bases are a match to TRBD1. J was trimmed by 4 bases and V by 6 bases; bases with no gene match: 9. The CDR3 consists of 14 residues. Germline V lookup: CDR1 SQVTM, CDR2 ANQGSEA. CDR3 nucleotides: TGCAGCGTAAGCGGGACAGGGCAGCGCTATGGCTACACCTTC. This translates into CSVSGTGQRYGYTF.

CDR3 in amino acids: CASSPTGTGYGYTF. CDR3 coding DNA: TGTGCCAGCAGTCCCACTGGGACAGGCTATGGCTACACCTTC. The genes are TRBV6-5 and TRBJ1-2; 8 bases map to TRBD1. Germline V gene lookup returns CDR1 MNHEY and CDR2 SVGAGI. This CDR3 has 14 amino acids. Trimming took 5 bases from V and 4 from J; bases not matched to a gene: 6.

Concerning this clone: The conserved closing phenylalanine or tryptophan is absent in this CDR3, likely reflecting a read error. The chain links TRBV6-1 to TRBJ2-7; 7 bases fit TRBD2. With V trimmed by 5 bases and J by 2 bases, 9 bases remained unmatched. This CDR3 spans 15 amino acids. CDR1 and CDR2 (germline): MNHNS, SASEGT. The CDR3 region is CASSLEKGGTYEQYL. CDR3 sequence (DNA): TGTGCCAGCAGTCTCGAGAAGGGAGGGACCTACGAGCAGTACCTC.

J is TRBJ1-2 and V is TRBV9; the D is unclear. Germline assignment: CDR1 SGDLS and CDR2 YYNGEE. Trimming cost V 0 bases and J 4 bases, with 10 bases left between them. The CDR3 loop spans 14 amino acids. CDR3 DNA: TGTGCCAGCAGCGTAGATGGAGGGCTCTATGGCTACACCTTC. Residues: CASSVDGGLYGYTF.

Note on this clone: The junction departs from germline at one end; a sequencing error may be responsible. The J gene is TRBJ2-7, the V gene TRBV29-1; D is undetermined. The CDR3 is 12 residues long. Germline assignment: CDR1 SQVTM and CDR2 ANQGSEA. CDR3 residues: CSVELGLYGQYF. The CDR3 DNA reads TGCAGCGTTGAACTAGGCTTATACGGGCAGTACTTC.